These T cell receptor beta chains were read from a single sample in a study of T cell responses to AZD1222 COVID-19 vaccine. Here immunoSEQ multiplex PCR was the method, and the copy in TCRdb shows in-frame clones only, minus some. This table has tens of thousands of clones, about 93% appearing once. The sequenced sample was peripheral blood, obtained 28 days after the second AZD1222 dose. These receptors came from an adult who received the AZD1222 COVID-19 vaccine. Each CDR3 is given with its conserved first and last residue. D genes are given only for firm matches.

V gene	D gene	J gene	CDR3 DNA	CDR3 protein
TRBV29-1	-	TRBJ2-5	TGCAGCGTTGGAGCGGAGACCCAGTACTTC	CSVGAETQYF
TRBV5-1	-	TRBJ1-4	TGCGCCAGCAGCCAGGGTGTAAATGAAAAACTGTTTTTT	CASSQGVNEKLFF
TRBV6-5	-	TRBJ1-4	TGTGCCAGCGGGGCCGGCGTTGAGGTCGAAAAACTGTTTTTT	CASGAGVEVEKLFF
TRBV7-2	-	TRBJ1-6	TGTGCCAGCAGCTTAGCGGGACTCTACAATAATTCACCCCTCCACTTT	CASSLAGLYNNSPLHF
TRBV28	TRBD1	TRBJ2-7	TGTGCCAGCAGTTTACGGACAGGGGTCTACGAGCAGTACTTC	CASSLRTGVYEQYF
TRBV14	-	TRBJ1-1	TGTGCCAGCAGCCATTCAGGGAAGAGGAACACTGAAGCTTTCTTT	CASSHSGKRNTEAFF
TRBV19	-	TRBJ2-7	TGTGCCAGTAGTATTAGGGGGACCTACGAGCAGTACTTC	CASSIRGTYEQYF
TRBV7-9	-	TRBJ1-2	TGTGCCAGCAGCTTACGGTCTCAGACAGACTATGGCTACACCTTC	CASSLRSQTDYGYTF
TRBV15	TRBD2	TRBJ2-1	TGTGCCACCAGCAGGAGCGGGACTCTCGATGAGCAGTTCTTC	CATSRSGTLDEQFF
TRBV5-1	-	TRBJ1-2	TGCGCCAGCAGCTTGCCGTCCGAGCACAACTATGGCTACACCTTC	CASSLPSEHNYGYTF